The 30 T cell receptor beta chains reported below all come from one sample, sequenced in a study of regulatory T cells in long-lasting Graves disease. Libraries of TCR beta came from iRepertoire HTBI primers plus Arm-PCR of CDR3 regions. TCRdb ran MiXCR on the multiplex PCR reads and lists one entry per CDR3 protein. The data show fewer than 550,000 distinct CDR3 sequences, roughly 21% seen once. Time point denoted: persistent/refractory GD, antithyroid drugs over 5 years with positive TRAb. The TCR library used RNA extracted from PBMCs. Sequenced here: peripheral blood mononuclear cells (PBMCs), sampled when the disease was refractory, from a patient treated with antithyroid drugs. These receptor sequences come from a female donor with Graves disease.

This clonotype was recorded at least ten times. The chain has TRBV28 and TRBJ1-2, with 10 bases aligning to TRBD1. The CDR3 totals 14 residues. CDR1 MDHEN and CDR2 SYDVKM come from the germline V gene. V was clipped by 4 bases and J by 12 bases; unmatched bases: 11. The CDR3 coding sequence is TGTGCCAGCAGTTCAGCCGGGACAGGGGACCGTAACACCTTC. Translated, it gives CASSSAGTGDRNTF.

The CDR3 loop reads CASSHGTGDTGELFF. CDR3 DNA: TGCGCCAGCAGCCACGGGACAGGGGACACCGGGGAGCTGTTTTTT. The chain carries TRBV5-1 and TRBJ2-2; 10 bases align to TRBD1. The J segment lost 3 bases and the V segment lost 4 bases, leaving 3 bases of the junction unmatched. The CDR3 has 15 amino acids. Germline V gene data show CDR1 as SGHRS and CDR2 as YFSETQ.

This clonotype has only a few counts. The V gene is TRBV7-8, the J gene TRBJ1-5, with a tentative D call TRBD1 (6 bases). CDR3 length equals 18 residues. Per the germline V gene, CDR1 is SGHVS and CDR2 is FQNEAQ. V shed 2 bases and J shed 1 base, with 18 bases lying between them. Here the CDR3 DNA reads TGTGCCAGCAGCTTAATGTCGGGCGGGGGGCCGAGCAATCAGCCCCAGCATTTT. It encodes CASSLMSGGGPSNQPQHF.

This clonotype was recorded at least ten times. The chain joins TRBV29-1 to TRBJ1-2, with D possibly matching TRBD1 (5 bases). Trimming removed 7 bases at V and 4 bases at J, with 19 bases between. This CDR3 has 14 amino acids. The germline gives CDR1 SQVTM, CDR2 ANQGSEA. CDR3 nucleotides: TGCAGCGCCCCGGGGGGGAACGGCCCCTATGGCTACACCTTC. Its protein is CSAPGGNGPYGYTF.

This chain uses TRBV3-1 with TRBJ2-1; D unclear. V gave up 1 base and J gave up 4 bases, with 11 bases separating them. Germline V CDR1 and CDR2: LGHDT, YNNKEL (reference sequence). This CDR3 contains 15 residues. The CDR3 bases are TGTGCCAGCAGCCAAGGGAAGATGGGGTACAATGAGCAGTTCTTC. Residues: CASSQGKMGYNEQFF.

Ten or more counts support this clonotype. The rearrangement uses TRBV29-1 and TRBJ2-7; 9 bases map to TRBD1. Germline V gene data show CDR1 as SQVTM and CDR2 as ANQGSEA. There are 13 residues in the CDR3. The CDR3 sequence is CRQPGQGTYEQYF. CDR3 DNA: TGCAGACAGCCCGGACAGGGGACCTACGAGCAGTACTTC.

Many counts were recorded for this clonotype. The rearrangement joins TRBV28 to TRBJ1-1; D remains unclear. The CDR3 is made up of 13 amino acids. Per germline, CDR1 MDHEN and CDR2 SYDVKM. Trimming pared 7 bases from V and 1 base from J, leaving 10 bases between. This CDR3 reads CASTWTGNTEAFF. CDR3 DNA: TGTGCCAGCACCTGGACGGGGAACACTGAAGCTTTCTTT. The whole variable domain, remainder taken from reference TRBV28 and TRBJ1-1, is DVKVTQSSRYLVKRTGEKVFLECVQDMDHENMFWYRQDPGLGLRLIYFSYDVKMKEKGDIPEGYSVSREKKERFSLILESASTNQTSMYLCASTWTGNTEAFFGQGTRLTVV.

This clonotype has only a few counts. The chain couples TRBV12-3 or TRBV12-4 to TRBJ2-7; 7 bases match TRBD1. The CDR3 is 17 amino acids. With 8 bases clipped from V and 3 bases from J, the junction kept 19 bases outside the gene matches. The CDR3 spells CASSSPGQTDLDYEQYF. CDR3 DNA sequence: TGTGCCAGCTCATCACCGGGACAGACCGACCTGGACTACGAGCAGTACTTC.

This clonotype was recorded at least ten times. V is TRBV29-1 and J is TRBJ2-7; a weak D match, TRBD1 (7 bases). V lost 6 bases to trimming and J lost 5 bases, with 20 bases between them. CDR3 length equals 14 residues. The V gene's germline CDR1 is SQVTM and CDR2 ANQGSEA. The CDR3 bases are TGCAGCGTCCGGCCCAGGCAGGGGGGAGACGAGCAGTACTTC. This encodes CSVRPRQGGDEQYF.

In this sample, this clonotype turned up many times. The V call is TRBV5-1, the J call TRBJ1-4, with D hard to call. V was clipped by 4 bases and J by 8 bases, with 18 bases between them. CDR1 SGHRS and CDR2 YFSETQ come from the germline V gene. The CDR3 is 15 residues long. As DNA, the CDR3 is TGCGCCAGCAGCCAGGATGGGGAGGGTGCCGAAAAACTGTTTTTT. This encodes CASSQDGEGAEKLFF. The full variable domain, rest sourced from reference TRBV5-1 and TRBJ1-4, is KAGVTQTPRYLIKTRGQQVTLSCSPISGHRSVSWYQQTPGQGLQFLFEYFSETQRNKGNFPGRFSGRQFSNSRSEMNVSTLELGDSALYLCASSQDGEGAEKLFFGSGTQLSVL.

The V gene is TRBV10-3, the J gene TRBJ1-6; 10 bases align to TRBD1. V was pared by 6 bases and J by 8 bases, with 7 bases of the junction left unmatched. The CDR3 is 15 residues long. CDR1 is ENHRY and CDR2 is SYGVKD in the germline V gene. The CDR3 is CAIRDSGTGDSPLHF. DNA for the CDR3: TGTGCCATCAGAGATTCCGGGACAGGGGATTCACCCCTCCACTTT.

V is TRBV7-9 and J is TRBJ1-2, with D hard to call. Germline assignment: CDR1 SEHNR and CDR2 FQNEAQ (reference sequence). V was cut by 1 base and J by 7 bases, with 13 bases left in between. The CDR3 is 14 amino acids. The CDR3 sequence: CASSLEGGRGGYTF. The DNA of the CDR3 is TGTGCCAGCAGCTTAGAGGGAGGGCGAGGTGGCTACACCTTC.

In its sample, this clonotype was seen many times. The chain links TRBV30 to TRBJ2-7; TRBD2 matches at 7 bases. The CDR3 runs 13 residues. In germline, CDR1 is GTSNPN, CDR2 SVGIG (reference sequence). The ends lost 4 bases at V and 3 bases at J; junction bases unmatched: 6. CDR3 bases: TGTGCCTGGAAACGAGGCGGGAGCTACGAGCAGTACTTC. Translating gives CAWKRGGSYEQYF. Supplemented by reference TRBV30 and TRBJ2-7, the full variable domain reads SQTIHQWPATLVQPVGSPLSLECTVEGTSNPNLYWYRQAAGRGLQLLFYSVGIGQISSEVPQNLSASRPQDRQFILSSKKLLLSDSGFYLCAWKRGGSYEQYFGPGTRLTVT.

The table lists this clonotype with many counts. The chain is built from TRBV12-3 or TRBV12-4 and TRBJ2-7; 10 bases are a match to TRBD1. The CDR3 totals 15 residues. Trimming at V came to 5 bases and at J to 7 bases, leaving 11 bases not matched to a gene. The CDR3 protein is CASSAETGGLGEQYF. The CDR3 region has the DNA TGTGCCAGCAGTGCGGAGACAGGGGGCTTGGGAGAGCAGTACTTC.

The gene calls are TRBV2 and TRBJ1-1, with 7 bases that match TRBD1. Germline loops: CDR1 SNHLY, CDR2 FYNNEI. The CDR3 length is 12 residues. V lost 5 bases to trimming and J lost 7 bases; unmatched junction nucleotides: 4. CDR3 amino acids: CASSLQGNEAFF. Here the CDR3 DNA reads TGTGCCAGCAGTTTACAGGGGAATGAAGCTTTCTTT.

The chain combines TRBV7-9 with TRBJ2-2; D tentatively fits TRBD1 or TRBD2 (5 bases each). Trimming stripped 5 bases from V and 2 bases from J, with 12 bases between. The V gene's germline CDR1 is SEHNR and CDR2 FQNEAQ (reference sequence). CDR3 size: 15 residues. This CDR3 is CASSQGPLNTGELFF. The CDR3, as DNA: TGTGCCAGCAGCCAGGGACCGCTAAACACCGGGGAGCTGTTTTTT.

J is TRBJ2-7 and V is TRBV5-5, with 9 bases identical to TRBD2. V dropped 5 bases and J dropped 2; count of bases not matched to a gene: 17. Germline V gene data show CDR1 as SGHKS and CDR2 as YYEKEE (reference sequence). The CDR3 length is 18 residues. CDR3 sequence: CASSFDVGLAFVTYEQYF. As DNA, the CDR3 is TGTGCCAGCAGTTTTGATGTTGGACTAGCGTTCGTTACCTACGAGCAGTACTTC.

This clonotype was counted at least ten times. This chain connects TRBV7-9 to TRBJ2-5, with a possible D match to TRBD2 (6 bases). V was cut by 3 bases and J by 2 bases, with 10 bases left in between. The CDR3 has 14 residues. Per the germline V gene, CDR1 is SEHNR and CDR2 is FQNEAQ (reference sequence). Written as DNA, the CDR3 is TGTGCCAGCAGCTTGGGACTCCTACAAGAGACCCAGTACTTC. It codes for CASSLGLLQETQYF.

This clonotype was observed a few times. This chain uses TRBV12-3 or TRBV12-4 with TRBJ1-1; D might be TRBD1 (5 bases). V was cut by 3 bases and J by 6 bases, with 11 bases left in between. This CDR3 contains 13 residues. CDR3 in amino acids: CASSFGGSSEAFF. The DNA for the CDR3 is TGTGCCAGCAGTTTTGGGGGAAGTTCTGAAGCTTTCTTT.

This clonotype appeared many times. This chain uses TRBV7-2 with TRBJ1-4; 7 nucleotides agree with TRBD1. CDR3 length: 15 residues. The trim removed 1 base at V and 6 bases at J, leaving 5 bases unmatched. The V gene's germline CDR1 is SGHTA and CDR2 FQGNSA. Here the CDR3 reads CASSLDGTEDEKLFF. The CDR3 DNA reads TGTGCCAGCAGCTTAGACGGGACAGAGGATGAAAAACTGTTTTTT.

This chain connects TRBV3-1 to TRBJ2-2, with TRBD2 as a possible D gene (5 bases). Germline CDR1 is LGHDT and CDR2 is YNNKEL (reference sequence). Deletions cut 1 base from V and 3 bases from J, with 12 bases between. The CDR3 has 16 amino acids. The CDR3 coding sequence is TGTGCCAGCAGCCAAGGAGGGATAGGGTACACCGGGGAGCTGTTTTTT. Its translation is CASSQGGIGYTGELFF.

This chain connects TRBV18 to TRBJ2-4; 11 bases match TRBD2. V shed 1 base and J 0 bases; nucleotides not matched to a gene: 8. Germline CDR1 reads KGHSH; CDR2 reads LQKENI. CDR3 length: 19 residues. The CDR3 DNA is TGTGCCAGCTCACCACGCGGGACTAGCGGACCACTAGCCAAAAACATTCAGTACTTC. Translation gives CASSPRGTSGPLAKNIQYF.

The table lists this clonotype with many counts. V usage is TRBV7-2 and J usage is TRBJ1-2; the D gene is possibly TRBD1 (5 bases). The CDR3 consists of 16 residues. Germline CDR1 is SGHTA and CDR2 is FQGNSA. V lost 0 bases and J lost 0, with 11 bases in between. In DNA form, the CDR3 reads TGTGCCAGCAGCTTAGCCGGGGGGGGTTCTAACTATGGCTACACCTTC. It encodes CASSLAGGGSNYGYTF.

This clonotype was detected ten times or more. The rearrangement links TRBV10-3 to TRBJ1-1; 7 bases fit TRBD1. The germline V gene has CDR1 ENHRY and CDR2 SYGVKD. Trimming at V came to 2 bases and at J to 5 bases, leaving 5 bases not matched to a gene. The CDR3 spans 14 residues. The CDR3 sequence: CAISEPFRGTEAFF. The CDR3 bases are TGTGCCATCAGTGAGCCTTTCAGGGGGACTGAAGCTTTCTTT.

This clonotype has more than one count but fewer than ten. This chain connects TRBV19 to TRBJ1-5; D is unresolved. The CDR3 has 17 residues. From germline, CDR1 is LNHDA and CDR2 SQIVND (reference sequence). Trimming removed 1 base from V and 1 base from J, with 14 bases in between. The CDR3 spells CASSIAAMGMSNQPQHF. The CDR3 DNA is TGTGCCAGTAGTATAGCGGCAATGGGAATGAGCAATCAGCCCCAGCATTTT.

This clonotype was detected a few times. J is TRBJ1-2 and V is TRBV19, with 7 bases identical to TRBD1. Germline trimming cut 2 bases from V and 8 bases from J; bases unmatched to any gene: 14. Germline values: CDR1 LNHDA, CDR2 SQIVND (reference sequence). This CDR3 contains 16 residues. Written as DNA, the CDR3 is TGTGCCAGTAGTATACCCCAGGGGGAGAACGTCTGGGGCTACACCTTC. It yields the protein CASSIPQGENVWGYTF. Variable domain in full (rest from reference TRBV19 and TRBJ1-2): DGGITQSPKYLFRKEGQNVTLSCEQNLNHDAMYWYRQDPGQGLRLIYYSQIVNDFQKGDIAEGYSVSREKKESFPLTVTSAQKNPTAFYLCASSIPQGENVWGYTFGSGTRLTVV.

This clonotype was counted a few times. The rearrangement joins TRBV7-8 to TRBJ1-5; a weak D match, TRBD1 (5 bases). Germline loops: CDR1 SGHVS, CDR2 FQNEAQ. The CDR3 runs to 19 residues. Trimming removed 1 base from V and 0 bases from J, with 19 bases in between. CDR3 residues: CASSLGQLRGEYSNQPQHF. The CDR3 nucleotides are TGTGCCAGCAGCTTAGGGCAGCTCAGAGGGGAATATAGCAATCAGCCCCAGCATTTT.

Concerning this clonotype: This clone may be a read error of a much larger clone one base away. The genes are TRBV28 and TRBJ2-7; no clear D gene. Germline CDR1 MDHEN, CDR2 SYDVKM. The CDR3 has 14 amino acids. Trimming took 7 bases from V and 5 from J, leaving 18 bases between them. The CDR3 nucleotides are TGTGCCAGCAATATTTTCCCTTGGCCGGACGAGCAGTACTTC. The encoded protein is CASNIFPWPDEQYF.

This clonotype was seen repeatedly, ten times or more. J is TRBJ2-5 and V is TRBV20-1; D unresolved. The V end was cut by 3 bases, the J end by 5 bases, with 13 bases between. Germline loops: CDR1 DFQATT, CDR2 SNEGSKA (reference sequence). CDR3 size: 13 residues. Written as DNA, the CDR3 is TGCAGTGCTAGTTCTTCAGGTGCTGAGACCCAGTACTTC. It yields the protein CSASSSGAETQYF.

This chain connects TRBV3-1 to TRBJ1-2, with D possibly being TRBD1 (5 bases). The CDR3 totals 14 residues. V was shortened by 0 bases and J by 3 bases, with 8 bases between the two germline ends. Looked up from germline, CDR1 is LGHDT and CDR2 is YNNKEL (reference sequence). The CDR3 protein is CASSQDAGDYGYTF. The CDR3 DNA is TGTGCCAGCAGCCAAGACGCGGGGGACTATGGCTACACCTTC. The whole variable domain, remainder taken from reference TRBV3-1 and TRBJ1-2, is DTAVSQTPKYLVTQMGNDKSIKCEQNLGHDTMYWYKQDSKKFLKIMFSYNNKELIINETVPNRFSPKSPDKAHLNLHINSLELGDSAVYFCASSQDAGDYGYTFGSGTRLTVV.